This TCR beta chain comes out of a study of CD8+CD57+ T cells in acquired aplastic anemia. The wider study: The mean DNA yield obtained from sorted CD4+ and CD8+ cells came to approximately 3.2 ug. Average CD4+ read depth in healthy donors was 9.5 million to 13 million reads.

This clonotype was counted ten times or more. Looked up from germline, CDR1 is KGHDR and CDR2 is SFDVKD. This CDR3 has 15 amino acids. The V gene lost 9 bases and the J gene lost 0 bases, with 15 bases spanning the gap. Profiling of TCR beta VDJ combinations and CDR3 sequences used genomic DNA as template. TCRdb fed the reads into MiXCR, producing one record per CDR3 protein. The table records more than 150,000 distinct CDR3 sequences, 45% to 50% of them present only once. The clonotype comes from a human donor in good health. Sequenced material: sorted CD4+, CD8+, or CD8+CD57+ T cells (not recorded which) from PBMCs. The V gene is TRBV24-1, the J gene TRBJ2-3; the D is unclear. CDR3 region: CATEGSHSSTDTQYF. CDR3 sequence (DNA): TGTGCCACCGAAGGCTCCCATTCTAGCACAGATACGCAGTATTTT.